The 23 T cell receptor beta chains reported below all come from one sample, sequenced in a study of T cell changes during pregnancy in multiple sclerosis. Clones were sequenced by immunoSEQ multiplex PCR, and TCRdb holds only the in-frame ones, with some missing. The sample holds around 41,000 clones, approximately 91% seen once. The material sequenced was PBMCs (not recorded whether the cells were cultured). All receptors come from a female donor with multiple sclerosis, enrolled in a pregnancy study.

The CDR3 loop is CASTDTMNTEAFF. In DNA form, the CDR3 reads TGCGCCAGCACTGACACAATGAACACTGAAGCTTTCTTT. The J gene is TRBJ1-1, the V gene TRBV5-1; D is undetermined. Germline V gene lookup returns CDR1 SGHRS and CDR2 YFSETQ. There are 13 residues in the CDR3. V was clipped by 6 bases and J by 0 bases, with 9 bases between them.

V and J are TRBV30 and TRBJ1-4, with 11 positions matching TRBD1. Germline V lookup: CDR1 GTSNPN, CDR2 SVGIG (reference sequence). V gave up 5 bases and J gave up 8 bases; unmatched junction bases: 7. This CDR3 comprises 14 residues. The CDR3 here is CAWGRDRGIEKLFF. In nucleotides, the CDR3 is TGTGCCTGGGGCAGGGACAGGGGGATCGAAAAACTGTTTTTT.

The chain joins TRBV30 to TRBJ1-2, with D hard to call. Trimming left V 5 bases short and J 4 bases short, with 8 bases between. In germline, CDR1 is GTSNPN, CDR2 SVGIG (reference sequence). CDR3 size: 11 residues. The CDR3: CAWGPSYGYTF. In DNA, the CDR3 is TGTGCCTGGGGCCCGTCCTATGGCTACACCTTC.

CDR3 residues: CASSTLAGGQPDTQYF. The CDR3 nucleotides are TGTGCCAGCAGTACTTTAGCGGGAGGGCAGCCAGATACGCAGTATTTT. The chain links TRBV28 to TRBJ2-3; 11 bases are shared with TRBD2. Germline CDR1 and CDR2: MDHEN and SYDVKM. The CDR3 has 16 amino acids. V dropped 5 bases and J dropped 4; count of bases not matched to a gene: 8.

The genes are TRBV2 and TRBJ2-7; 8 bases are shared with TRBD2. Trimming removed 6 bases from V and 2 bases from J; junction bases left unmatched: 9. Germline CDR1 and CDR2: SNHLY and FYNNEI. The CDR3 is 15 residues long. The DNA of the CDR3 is TGTGCCAGCAGGGGAGGAGCGGGAGTCGCCTACGAGCAGTACTTC. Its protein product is CASRGGAGVAYEQYF. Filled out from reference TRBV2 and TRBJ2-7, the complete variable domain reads EPEVTQTPSHQVTQMGQEVILRCVPISNHLYFYWYRQILGQKVEFLVSFYNNEISEKSEIFDDQFSVERPDGSNFTLKIRSTKLEDSAMYFCASRGGAGVAYEQYFGPGTRLTVT.

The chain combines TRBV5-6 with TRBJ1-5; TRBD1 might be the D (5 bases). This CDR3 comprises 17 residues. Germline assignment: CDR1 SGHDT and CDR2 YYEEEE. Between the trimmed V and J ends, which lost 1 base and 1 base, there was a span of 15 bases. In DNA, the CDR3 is TGTGCCAGCAGCTTGTGGGTGGGGCCAGGGAGCAATCAGCCCCAGCATTTT. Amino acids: CASSLWVGPGSNQPQHF.

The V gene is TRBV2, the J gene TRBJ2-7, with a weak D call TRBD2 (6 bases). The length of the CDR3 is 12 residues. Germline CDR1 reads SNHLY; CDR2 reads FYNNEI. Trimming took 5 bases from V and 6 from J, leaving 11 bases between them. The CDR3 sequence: CASSLGGTEQYF. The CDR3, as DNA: TGTGCCAGCAGTCTCGGAGGGACCGAGCAGTACTTC.

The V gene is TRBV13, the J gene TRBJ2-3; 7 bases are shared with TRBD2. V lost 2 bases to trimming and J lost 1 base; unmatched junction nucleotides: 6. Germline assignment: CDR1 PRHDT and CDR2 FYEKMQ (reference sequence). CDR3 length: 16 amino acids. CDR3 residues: CASSLLRDYRTDTQYF. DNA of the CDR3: TGTGCCAGCAGCTTACTCCGGGACTACCGCACAGATACGCAGTATTTT.

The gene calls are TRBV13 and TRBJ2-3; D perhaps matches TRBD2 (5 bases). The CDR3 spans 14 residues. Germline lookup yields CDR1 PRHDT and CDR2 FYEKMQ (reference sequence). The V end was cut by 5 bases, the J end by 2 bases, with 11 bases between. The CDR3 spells CASSQRAATDTQYF. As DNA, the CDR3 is TGTGCCAGCAGCCAGAGGGCGGCCACAGATACGCAGTATTTT.

The CDR3: CASSYWTENTEAFF. CDR3 in DNA: TGTGCCAGCAGCTACTGGACGGAGAACACTGAAGCTTTCTTT. The V and J genes are TRBV7-9 and TRBJ1-1; D uncertain. The CDR3 spans 14 residues. Germline values: CDR1 SEHNR, CDR2 FQNEAQ (reference sequence). Between the trimmed V and J ends, which lost 4 bases and 1 base, there was a span of 10 bases.

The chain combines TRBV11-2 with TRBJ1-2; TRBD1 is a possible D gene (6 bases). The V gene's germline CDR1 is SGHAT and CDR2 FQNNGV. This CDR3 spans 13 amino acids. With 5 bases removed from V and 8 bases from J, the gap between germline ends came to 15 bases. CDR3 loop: CASSPSGDGGYTF. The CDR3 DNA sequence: TGTGCCAGCAGCCCTTCAGGGGATGGGGGCTACACCTTC. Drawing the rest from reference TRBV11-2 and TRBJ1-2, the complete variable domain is EAGVAQSPRYKIIEKRQSVAFWCNPISGHATLYWYQQILGQGPKLLIQFQNNGVVDDSQLPKDRFSAERLKGVDSTLKIQPAKLEDSAVYLCASSPSGDGGYTFGSGTRLTVV.

CDR3 bases: TGTGCCAGCAGCTTAGACGGGAGGGCCTACAATGAGCAGTTCTTC. Protein: CASSLDGRAYNEQFF. This chain links TRBV11-2 with TRBJ2-1, with 8 bases fitting TRBD2. After removal of 0 bases from V and 2 bases from J, the junction contained 0 bases not matched to a gene. This CDR3 comprises 15 residues. Germline loops: CDR1 SGHAT, CDR2 FQNNGV.

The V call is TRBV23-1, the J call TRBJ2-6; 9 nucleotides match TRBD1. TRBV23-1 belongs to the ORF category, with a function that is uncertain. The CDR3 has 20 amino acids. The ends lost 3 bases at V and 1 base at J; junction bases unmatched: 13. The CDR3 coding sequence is TGCGCCAGCAGTCAGGGACCGAACAGGGGGCAAGAGTCTGGGGCCAACGTCCTGACTTTC. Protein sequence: CASSQGPNRGQESGANVLTF.

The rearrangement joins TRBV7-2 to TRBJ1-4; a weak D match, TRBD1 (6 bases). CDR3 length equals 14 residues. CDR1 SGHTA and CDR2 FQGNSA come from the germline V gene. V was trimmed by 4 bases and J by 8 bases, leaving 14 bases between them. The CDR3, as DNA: TGTGCCAGCAGCTCAGGACAGCCTGGCGAAAAACTGTTTTTT. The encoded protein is CASSSGQPGEKLFF.

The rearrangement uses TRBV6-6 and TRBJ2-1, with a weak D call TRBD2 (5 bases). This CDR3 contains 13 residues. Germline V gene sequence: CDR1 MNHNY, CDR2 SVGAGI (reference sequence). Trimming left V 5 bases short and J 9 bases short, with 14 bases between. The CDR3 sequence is CASSATRDGEQFF. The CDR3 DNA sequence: TGTGCCAGCAGTGCGACTCGGGATGGTGAGCAGTTCTTC.

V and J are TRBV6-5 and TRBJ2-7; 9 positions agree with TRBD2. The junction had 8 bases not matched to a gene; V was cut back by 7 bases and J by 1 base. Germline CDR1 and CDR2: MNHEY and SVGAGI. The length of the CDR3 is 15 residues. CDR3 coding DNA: TGTGCCAGCACCCGGACTAGCGCCCAATCCTACGAGCAGTACTTC. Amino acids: CASTRTSAQSYEQYF.

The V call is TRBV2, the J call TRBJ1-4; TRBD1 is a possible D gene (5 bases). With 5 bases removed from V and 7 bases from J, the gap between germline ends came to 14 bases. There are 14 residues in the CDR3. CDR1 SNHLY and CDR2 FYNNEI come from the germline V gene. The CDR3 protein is CASSSFGGGEKLFF. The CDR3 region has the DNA TGTGCCAGCAGTTCGTTTGGGGGAGGTGAAAAACTGTTTTTT.

CDR3 bases: TGTGCCAGCAGTTTATGGGGCTACGGGACTAGCGGGGACAATGAGCAGTTCTTC. Protein product: CASSLWGYGTSGDNEQFF. This chain uses TRBV28 with TRBJ2-1; TRBD2 agrees at 13 bases. There are 18 residues in the CDR3. Germline CDR1 is MDHEN and CDR2 is SYDVKM. Losses at the gene ends were 0 bases for V and 5 bases for J; bases not matched to a gene: 7.

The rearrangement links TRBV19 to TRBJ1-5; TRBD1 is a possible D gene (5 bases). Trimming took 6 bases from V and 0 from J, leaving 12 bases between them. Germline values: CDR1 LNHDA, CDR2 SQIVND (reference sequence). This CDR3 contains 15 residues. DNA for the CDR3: TGTGCCAGTAGCAGCGACAGTGATAGCAATCAGCCCCAGCATTTT. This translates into CASSSDSDSNQPQHF.

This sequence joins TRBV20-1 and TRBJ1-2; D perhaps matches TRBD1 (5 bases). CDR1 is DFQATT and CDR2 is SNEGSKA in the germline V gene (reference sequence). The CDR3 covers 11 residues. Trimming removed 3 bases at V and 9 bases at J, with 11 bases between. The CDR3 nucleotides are TGCAGTGCTAGTCCAGCAGGGAGCTACACCTTC. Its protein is CSASPAGSYTF.

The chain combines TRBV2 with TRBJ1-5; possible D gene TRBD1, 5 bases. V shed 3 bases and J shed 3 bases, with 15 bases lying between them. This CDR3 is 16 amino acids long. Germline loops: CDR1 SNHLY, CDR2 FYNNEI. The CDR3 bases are TGTGCCAGCAGTGAGGGACCTCCAGGGTACAATCAGCCCCAGCATTTT. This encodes CASSEGPPGYNQPQHF.

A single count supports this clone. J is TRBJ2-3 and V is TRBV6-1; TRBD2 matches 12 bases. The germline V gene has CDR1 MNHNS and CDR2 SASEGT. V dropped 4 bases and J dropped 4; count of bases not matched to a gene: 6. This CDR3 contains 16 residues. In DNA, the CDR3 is TGTGCCAGCAGTGCCCGGACTAGCGGGGTCCCAGATACGCAGTATTTT. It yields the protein CASSARTSGVPDTQYF.

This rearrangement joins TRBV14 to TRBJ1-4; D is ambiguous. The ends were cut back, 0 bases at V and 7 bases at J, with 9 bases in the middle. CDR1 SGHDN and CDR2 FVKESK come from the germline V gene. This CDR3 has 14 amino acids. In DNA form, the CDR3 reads TGTGCCAGCAGCCAAGATCGCCCAGGTGAAAAACTGTTTTTT. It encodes CASSQDRPGEKLFF.